Below are 18 T cell receptor beta chains sequenced from a single sample in a study of Ad26.COV2.S vaccination and SARS-CoV-2 variants. TCRdb keeps only in-frame clones here, not all; method: immunoSEQ multiplex PCR. The data contain about 400,000 clones, around 85% of them singletons. The treatment here: 19 received Ad26.COV2.S at low or high dose, single or two shots; roughly 5 received placebo; per-sample allocation not given. Samples analyzed were those drawn on day 63 after the first vaccine or placebo injection. The material sequenced was peripheral blood, taken in a trial of Ad26.COV2.S vaccine versus placebo. The receptor source for this set is a person between 18 and 65 years old who received the Ad26.COV2.S COVID-19 vaccine or a placebo.

The chain couples TRBV7-2 to TRBJ1-5, with D uncertain. The CDR3 covers 15 residues. The V gene lost 2 bases and the J gene lost 5 bases, with 13 bases spanning the gap. Germline CDR1 is SGHTA and CDR2 is FQGNSA. CDR3 sequence (DNA): TGTGCCAGCAGCTTATGGGCGGGCGGGGATCAGCCCCAGCATTTT. This translates into CASSLWAGGDQPQHF.

The chain joins TRBV6-5 to TRBJ1-2; 7 bases fit TRBD1. Germline-derived CDR1 and CDR2 are MNHEY and SVGAGI. The V segment lost 5 bases and the J segment 4 bases; nucleotides outside the gene matches: 7. This CDR3 region has 14 residues. The CDR3, as DNA: TGTGCCAGCAGTAAATCAGGGGGGTTCTATGGCTACACCTTC. Encoded protein: CASSKSGGFYGYTF.

The chain couples TRBV11-2 to TRBJ1-4; D uncertain. There are 14 residues in the CDR3. Between the trimmed V and J ends, which lost 0 bases and 8 bases, there was a span of 10 bases. CDR1 SGHAT and CDR2 FQNNGV come from the germline V gene. This CDR3 reads CASSLDPRGEKLFF. Here the CDR3 DNA reads TGTGCCAGCAGCTTAGACCCACGAGGCGAAAAACTGTTTTTT.

Turning to this clone: The identical CDR3 is also encoded by other nucleotide sequences in the sample. V usage is TRBV18 and J usage is TRBJ2-7, with D hard to call. The CDR3 is made up of 13 amino acids. Looked up from germline, CDR1 is KGHSH and CDR2 is LQKENI. V was trimmed by 3 bases and J by 4 bases, leaving 10 bases between them. The CDR3 loop is CASSPAGRYEQYF. Here the CDR3 DNA reads TGTGCCAGCTCACCGGCAGGAAGGTACGAGCAGTACTTC.

The chain uses TRBV29-1 and TRBJ2-1; 8 positions agree with TRBD1. Unmatched junction bases numbered 7, after V lost 5 bases and J lost 4 bases. The length of the CDR3 is 14 residues. The germline V gene encodes CDR1 SQVTM and CDR2 ANQGSEA. Here the CDR3 DNA reads TGCAGCGTTCCCCGACAGGGGCTATACAATGAGCAGTTCTTC. The encoded protein is CSVPRQGLYNEQFF.

The chain carries TRBV5-6 and TRBJ1-4; no clear D. CDR1 is SGHDT, CDR2 YYEEEE, per germline. This CDR3 has 16 amino acids. Trimming removed 0 bases from V and 0 bases from J, with 9 bases in between. The CDR3 region has the DNA TGTGCCAGCAGCTTGGAGGGATTCGCAACTAATGAAAAACTGTTTTTT. Amino acids: CASSLEGFATNEKLFF.

The J gene is TRBJ1-5, the V gene TRBV7-2, with a weak D call TRBD1 (6 bases). With 1 base removed from V and 3 bases from J, the gap between germline ends came to 13 bases. The CDR3 is 16 amino acids. Germline CDR1 SGHTA, CDR2 FQGNSA. This CDR3 is CASSLESGAHNQPQHF. The CDR3 nucleotides are TGTGCCAGCAGCTTAGAGTCGGGGGCTCACAATCAGCCCCAGCATTTT.

The gene calls are TRBV7-9 and TRBJ2-1, with 10 bases that match TRBD2. V was pared by 5 bases and J by 2 bases, with 3 bases of the junction left unmatched. The germline V gene has CDR1 SEHNR and CDR2 FQNEAQ (reference sequence). The CDR3 has 15 residues. The CDR3 DNA reads as TGTGCCAGCAGCCAAAGCGGGGGGGCCTACAATGAGCAGTTCTTC. Its translation is CASSQSGGAYNEQFF. Filled out from reference TRBV7-9 and TRBJ2-1, the complete variable domain reads DTGVSQNPRHKITKRGQNVTFRCDPISEHNRLYWYRQTLGQGPEFLTYFQNEAQLEKSRLLSDRFSAERPKGSFSTLEIQRTEQGDSAMYLCASSQSGGAYNEQFFGPGTRLTVL.

This clone was counted once. V gene TRBV14 combines with J gene TRBJ2-3, with TRBD2 identical over 7 bases. V lost 2 bases to trimming and J lost 3 bases; unmatched junction nucleotides: 5. CDR1 is SGHDN and CDR2 is FVKESK in the germline V gene. The CDR3 consists of 15 residues. CDR3: CASSQLGGGTDTQYF. As DNA, the CDR3 is TGTGCCAGCAGCCAACTTGGGGGGGGAACAGATACGCAGTATTTT. The full variable domain, in which reference TRBV14 and TRBJ2-3 provide the parts outside the CDR3, is EAGVTQFPSHSVIEKGQTVTLRCDPISGHDNLYWYRRVMGKEIKFLLHFVKESKQDESGMPNNRFLAERTGGTYSTLKVQPAELEDSGVYFCASSQLGGGTDTQYFGPGTRLTVL.

The chain carries TRBV11-3 and TRBJ2-6; possible D gene TRBD1, 6 bases. The CDR3 has 16 amino acids. The germline gives CDR1 SGHNT, CDR2 YENEEA. The V and J ends lost 5 bases and 2 bases respectively, with 13 bases between them. CDR3 sequence: CASSPRGGPGANVLTF. In nucleotides, the CDR3 is TGTGCCAGCAGCCCAAGAGGGGGTCCTGGGGCCAACGTCCTGACTTTC.

This chain joins TRBV27 and TRBJ1-3, with a possible D match to TRBD1 (6 bases). Trimming removed 1 base from V and 2 bases from J, with 18 bases in between. The germline V gene has CDR1 MNHEY and CDR2 SMNVEV (reference sequence). The CDR3 runs 18 residues. The CDR3 coding sequence is TGTGCCAGCAGTTTATTGGGGGCAGGAGGTCTCCCTGGAAACACCATATATTTT. Its protein product is CASSLLGAGGLPGNTIYF.

The J gene is TRBJ1-1, the V gene TRBV5-1; a possible D gene is TRBD1 (5 bases). Trimming stripped 4 bases from V and 1 base from J, with 11 bases between. The germline gives CDR1 SGHRS, CDR2 YFSETQ. The length of the CDR3 is 14 residues. The CDR3 DNA sequence: TGCGCCAGCAGCGAAAGCCAGGGGAACACTGAAGCTTTCTTT. As protein: CASSESQGNTEAFF.

The chain combines TRBV5-1 with TRBJ2-5, with D hard to call. There are 12 residues in the CDR3. Trimming pared 1 base from V and 14 bases from J, leaving 15 bases between. Germline assignment: CDR1 SGHRS and CDR2 YFSETQ. The CDR3 loop is CASSLSTREYYF. The CDR3 coding sequence is TGCGCCAGCAGCTTGTCCACCCGCGAATACTACTTC.

V is TRBV2 and J is TRBJ2-7; a possible D gene is TRBD2 (6 bases). V lost 3 bases, J lost 0 bases, and 12 bases lay in between. Germline-derived CDR1 and CDR2 are SNHLY and FYNNEI. The length of the CDR3 is 15 residues. The CDR3 DNA is TGTGCCAGCAGTGAGGAGGGGACCCTCTCCTACGAGCAGTACTTC. Amino acid sequence: CASSEEGTLSYEQYF.

V gene TRBV5-1 combines with J gene TRBJ1-3; a weak D match, TRBD1 (5 bases). V was trimmed by 5 bases and J by 0 bases, leaving 12 bases between them. There are 15 residues in the CDR3. CDR1 is SGHRS, CDR2 YFSETQ, per germline. The CDR3 is CASSEGRHSGNTIYF. The CDR3 coding sequence is TGCGCCAGCAGTGAGGGACGACACTCTGGAAACACCATATATTTT.

V is TRBV19 and J is TRBJ2-7; D might be TRBD2 (5 bases). Germline V gives CDR1 LNHDA, CDR2 SQIVND (reference sequence). This CDR3 contains 14 residues. V was clipped by 3 bases and J by 1 base, with 10 bases between them. The CDR3 DNA sequence: TGTGCCAGTAGTATGAACGGGGAATCCTACGAGCAGTACTTC. It translates to CASSMNGESYEQYF.

This chain uses TRBV2 with TRBJ2-7; 14 bases agree with TRBD2. V dropped 4 bases and J dropped 7; count of bases not matched to a gene: 6. The CDR3 consists of 15 residues. CDR1 is SNHLY, CDR2 FYNNEI, per germline. The chain's CDR3 is CASSGRLAGGREQYF. CDR3 sequence (DNA): TGTGCCAGCAGTGGGCGACTAGCGGGGGGGCGAGAGCAGTACTTC.

This clone showed up just a few times. The chain recombines TRBV5-4 with TRBJ2-1; maybe TRBD1 (6 bases). Germline CDR1 and CDR2: SGHNT and YYREEE (reference sequence). The V end was cut by 5 bases, the J end by 8 bases, with 17 bases between. The CDR3 has 14 amino acids. In DNA, the CDR3 is TGTGCCAGCAGTTACACTAGTGGGGGCTATGAGCAGTTCTTC. This encodes CASSYTSGGYEQFF. The full variable domain, completed using reference TRBV5-4 and TRBJ2-1, is ETGVTQSPTHLIKTRGQQVTLRCSSQSGHNTVSWYQQALGQGPQFIFQYYREEENGRGNFPPRFSGLQFPNYSSELNVNALELDDSALYLCASSYTSGGYEQFFGPGTRLTVL.